This section outlines one T cell receptor beta chain sequence together with its context. This entry is derived from a study of T-cell memory formation after mild COVID-19. Study details: In these data, TCR clusters were largely donor specific.

TCR alpha and TCR beta cDNA libraries with sample barcodes and UMIs came from 5'RACE using constant-segment primers. TCRdb called the 5' RACE reads again in MiXCR, with one record for every CDR3 protein. The sample contains about 350,000 distinct CDR3 sequences, 20% of which appear only once. V lost 5 bases and J lost 3; bases outside the gene matches: 5. CDR1 and CDR2 (germline): SEHNR, FQNEAQ (reference sequence). The CDR3 totals 14 residues. The chain joins TRBV7-9 to TRBJ2-7; 9 nucleotides line up with TRBD1. The TCR comes from a man aged 18 to 29 who had mild COVID-19 (a few samples of this study predate the infection). Cell type and time point are not known. Material for sequencing was PBMCs or a T cell subset sorted from them (not recorded which). The CDR3 DNA reads TGTGCCAGCAGCCGATGGGACAGGGACTACGAGCAGTACTTC. It codes for CASSRWDRDYEQYF.